This TCR beta chain was captured in a study of PD-1 blockade in classical Hodgkin lymphoma. Study-level results: Anyone who began nivolumab under 1 year after ASCT was excluded. CD4+ TCR diversity climbed significantly by C4D1, unlike CD8+ TCR diversity.

Assay used: immunoSEQ multiplex PCR; TCRdb lists only in-frame clones, some missing. The table lists 50,000 to 65,000 clones, around 90% of them singletons. The CDR3 extends over 15 amino acids. After removal of 4 bases from V and 3 bases from J, the junction contained 6 bases not matched to a gene. CDR1 is MNHEY and CDR2 is SMNVEV in the germline V gene (reference sequence). All patients relapsed after autologous stem cell transplantation, and brentuximab vedotin exposure varied. Patients reached a best response of complete response, partial response or progressive disease. Note on this clone: Its antigen is unknown.

This receptor was identified in a human donor with classical Hodgkin lymphoma. The rearrangement joins TRBV27 to TRBJ1-1, with 9 bases fitting TRBD1. Sequenced material: peripheral blood mononuclear cells (PBMCs), taken before the second cycle of nivolumab. The CDR3 region has the DNA TGTGCCAGCAGTTCGACAGGGGGGAAACACACTGAAGCTTTCTTT. This sequence encodes CASSSTGGKHTEAFF.